The present TCR beta chain was sequenced within a study of response to subunit inactivated influenza vaccine. V lost 1 base, J lost 0 bases, and 7 bases lay in between. The V gene's germline CDR1 is LGHDT and CDR2 YNNKEL (reference sequence). This CDR3 has 15 amino acids. TCRdb redid the calling of the RT-PCR reads with MiXCR, one entry per CDR3 protein. The sample lists about 300,000 distinct CDR3 sequences, around 22% seen once, with 10% in the top ten. This clonotype was picked up a small number of times. Sequencing was performed on PBMCs from blood, taken 21 months after vaccination. This chain connects TRBV3-1 to TRBJ1-5; D not certain. This TCR was recovered from a man between 45 and 75 years old who received an inactivated influenza vaccine. The CDR3 DNA follows: TGTGCCAGCAGCCAAGGGGTTAATAGCAATCAGCCCCAGCATTTT. As protein: CASSQGVNSNQPQHF.